This T cell receptor beta chain is drawn from a study of T cell responses to AZD1222 COVID-19 vaccine. The repertoire was sequenced with immunoSEQ multiplex PCR; TCRdb's copy has only in-frame clones and lacks some. The table records 100,000 to 120,000 clones, 81% of them present only once. Germline lookup yields CDR1 SGHAT and CDR2 FQNNGV. CDR3 length: 15 residues. The V end was cut by 5 bases, the J end by 3 bases, with 15 bases between. The sample here was peripheral blood, taken on day 0 of AZD1222 vaccination. This TCR was sampled from an adult in good health. V and J are TRBV11-2 and TRBJ2-3; perhaps TRBD2 as D (5 bases). The DNA of the CDR3 is TGTGCCAGCAGCCACCGGGGAGTGGGTACAGATACGCAGTATTTT. It yields the protein CASSHRGVGTDTQYF.